These 9 T cell receptor beta chains were all obtained from the same sample, sequenced in a study of PD-L1 blockade in urothelial cancer. The time point was: peripheral blood 6 weeks after treatment start. The assay was immunoSEQ multiplex PCR, and TCRdb's table has in-frame clones only and misses some. The table records 65,000 to 85,000 clones, approximately 90% of them present only once. Sample: PBMCs, taken around atezolizumab (anti-PD-L1) treatment. Receptors were obtained from a woman older than 75 with urothelial cancer.

The CDR3 DNA follows: TGTGCCAGCTCTCCCGACAGGGTGAACACCGGGGAGCTGTTTTTT. Protein product: CASSPDRVNTGELFF. This chain links TRBV18 with TRBJ2-2, with 7 nucleotides matching TRBD1. The CDR3 extends over 15 amino acids. Germline trimming cut 6 bases from V and 1 base from J; bases unmatched to any gene: 5. CDR1 and CDR2 (germline): KGHSH, LQKENI.

This chain joins TRBV18 and TRBJ2-7, with 7 bases identical to TRBD2. V dropped 3 bases and J dropped 6; count of bases not matched to a gene: 5. The CDR3 covers 13 residues. Per germline, CDR1 KGHSH and CDR2 LQKENI. Written as DNA, the CDR3 is TGTGCCAGCTCACCGGGCCGGGGGGTCGAGCAGTACTTC. Protein sequence: CASSPGRGVEQYF.

The chain carries TRBV28 and TRBJ1-2; D might be TRBD1 (6 bases). The CDR3 is 15 amino acids. V lost 7 bases and J 0 bases, leaving 15 bases between the germline ends. In germline, CDR1 is MDHEN, CDR2 SYDVKM. In nucleotides, the CDR3 is TGTGCCAGCATCTTCACAGGGCCAGCTAACTATGGCTACACCTTC. This gives the protein CASIFTGPANYGYTF.

The chain joins TRBV7-9 to TRBJ2-7; 9 bases fit TRBD1. Germline lookup yields CDR1 SEHNR and CDR2 FQNEAQ (reference sequence). CDR3 length: 14 residues. J lost 4 bases, V lost 2 bases, and 3 bases had no gene match. The CDR3: CASSLRDRVYEQYF. DNA of the CDR3: TGTGCCAGCAGCTTACGGGACAGGGTTTACGAGCAGTACTTC.

The chain employs TRBV5-1 and TRBJ2-1; TRBD2 agrees at 10 bases. J lost 8 bases, V lost 4 bases, and 6 bases had no gene match. The CDR3 length is 14 residues. The germline gives CDR1 SGHRS, CDR2 YFSETQ. The DNA of the CDR3 is TGCGCCAGCAGCGGACTAGCGGAGGTGCATGAGCAGTTCTTC. This sequence encodes CASSGLAEVHEQFF. The full variable domain, in which reference TRBV5-1 and TRBJ2-1 provide the parts outside the CDR3, is KAGVTQTPRYLIKTRGQQVTLSCSPISGHRSVSWYQQTPGQGLQFLFEYFSETQRNKGNFPGRFSGRQFSNSRSEMNVSTLELGDSALYLCASSGLAEVHEQFFGPGTRLTVL.

The J gene is TRBJ2-3, the V gene TRBV7-9; TRBD2 matches 14 bases. The CDR3 runs to 16 residues. V lost 7 bases, J lost 4 bases, and 7 bases stayed unmatched. Germline loops: CDR1 SEHNR, CDR2 FQNEAQ (reference sequence). The CDR3 nucleotides read TGTGCCAGCACCCGCCCGGGACTAGCGGGAGCAGATACGCAGTATTTT. Translating gives CASTRPGLAGADTQYF.

The CDR3: CAWSMRSSNQPQHF. The CDR3 DNA sequence: TGTGCCTGGAGCATGAGGTCCAGCAATCAGCCCCAGCATTTT. V is TRBV30 and J is TRBJ1-5; D gene uncertain. Trimming removed 3 bases at V and 1 base at J, with 10 bases between. This CDR3 region has 14 residues. Germline CDR1 is GTSNPN and CDR2 is SVGIG (reference sequence).

The rearrangement uses TRBV20-1 and TRBJ1-2; maybe TRBD1 (5 bases). V was cut by 6 bases and J by 7 bases, with 12 bases left in between. This CDR3 region has 11 residues. CDR1 is DFQATT and CDR2 is SNEGSKA in the germline V gene (reference sequence). CDR3 loop: CSATRGGGYTF. Written as DNA, the CDR3 is TGCAGTGCCACCCGGGGGGGTGGCTACACCTTC.

The chain uses TRBV18 and TRBJ2-7; D unresolved. Trimming pared 2 bases from V and 6 bases from J, leaving 8 bases between. Germline V CDR1 and CDR2: KGHSH, LQKENI. The CDR3 runs 12 residues. In DNA, the CDR3 is TGTGCCAGCTCACCAAGAACCGGCGAGCAGTACTTC. Its protein product is CASSPRTGEQYF.